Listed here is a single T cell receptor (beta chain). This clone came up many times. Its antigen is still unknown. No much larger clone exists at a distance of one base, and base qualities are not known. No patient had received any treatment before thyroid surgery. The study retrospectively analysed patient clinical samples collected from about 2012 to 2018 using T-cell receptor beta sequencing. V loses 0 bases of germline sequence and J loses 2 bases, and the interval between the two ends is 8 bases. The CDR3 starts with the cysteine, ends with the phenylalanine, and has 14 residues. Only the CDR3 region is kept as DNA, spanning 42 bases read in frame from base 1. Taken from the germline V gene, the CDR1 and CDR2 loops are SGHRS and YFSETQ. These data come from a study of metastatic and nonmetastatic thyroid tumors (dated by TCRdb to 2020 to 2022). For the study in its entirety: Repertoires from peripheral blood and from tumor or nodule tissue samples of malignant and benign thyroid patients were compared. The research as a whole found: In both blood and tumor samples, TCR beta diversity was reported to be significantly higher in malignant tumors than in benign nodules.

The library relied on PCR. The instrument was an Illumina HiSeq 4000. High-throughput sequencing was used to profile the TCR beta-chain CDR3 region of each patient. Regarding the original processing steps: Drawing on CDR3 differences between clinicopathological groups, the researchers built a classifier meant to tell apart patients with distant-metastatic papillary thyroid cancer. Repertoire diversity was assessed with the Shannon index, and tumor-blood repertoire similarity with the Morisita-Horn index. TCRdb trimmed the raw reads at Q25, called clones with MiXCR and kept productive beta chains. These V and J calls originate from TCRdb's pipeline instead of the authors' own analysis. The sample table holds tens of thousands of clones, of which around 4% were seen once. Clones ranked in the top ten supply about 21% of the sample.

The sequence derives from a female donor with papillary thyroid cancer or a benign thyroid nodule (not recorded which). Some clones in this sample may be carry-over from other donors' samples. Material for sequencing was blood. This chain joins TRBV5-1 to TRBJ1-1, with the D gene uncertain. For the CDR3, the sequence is CASSLGSLNTEAFF. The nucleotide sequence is TGCGCCAGCAGCTTGGGATCGTTAAACACTGAAGCTTTCTTT.